These T cell receptor beta chains were read from a single sample in a study of beta chain features in type 1 diabetes. Assay: immunoSEQ multiplex PCR; the TCRdb copy retains only in-frame clones and omits some. The table lists 350,000 to 450,000 clones, approximately 14% of them singletons. Sequencing was carried out using naive CD4+ T cells from blood. These receptors were taken from a man aged 25 to 40 in good health. CDR3s include the opening cysteine and the closing phenylalanine or tryptophan. The order of the fields is J gene, clone size, V gene, D gene, CDR3 protein, CDR3 DNA. D genes are given only for firm matches. Clone size is given for some rows only: seen once, a few or many times, or a class if the clone is expanded.

>TRBJ1-1|few|TRBV19|-
CASSIRDGEAFF
TGTGCCAGTAGTATCCGGGACGGTGAAGCTTTCTTT
>TRBJ2-1|few|TRBV7-8|-
CASSLGLNSEQFF
TGTGCCAGCAGCTTAGGGCTTAATTCTGAGCAGTTCTTC
>TRBJ2-1|few|TRBV7-2|TRBD2
CASSLARGVAYNEQFF
TGTGCCAGCAGCTTAGCGCGGGGGGTCGCCTACAATGAGCAGTTCTTC
>TRBJ2-5|few|TRBV29-1|-
CSVVGHRDTTQYF
TGCAGCGTTGTCGGACACAGGGACACCACCCAGTACTTC
>TRBJ2-5|few|TRBV20-1|-
CSAVKETQYF
TGCAGTGCTGTTAAAGAGACCCAGTACTTC
>TRBJ2-3|few|TRBV6-1|-
CASSEGGGTDTQYF
TGTGCCAGCAGTGAAGGGGGCGGCACAGATACGCAGTATTTT
>TRBJ1-1|-|TRBV29-1|-
CSVERVIEAFF
TGCAGCGTCGAAAGAGTAATTGAAGCTTTCTTT
>TRBJ2-3|few|TRBV30|TRBD1
CAWRRQGTDTQYF
TGTGCCTGGCGACGACAGGGGACGGATACGCAGTATTTT
>TRBJ1-3|few|TRBV29-1|-
CSVVGLVLNSGNTIYF
TGCAGCGTTGTGGGGTTGGTTCTTAACTCTGGAAACACCATATATTTT
>TRBJ2-1|-|TRBV13|-
CASSLLYNEQFF
TGTGCCAGCAGCTTATTATACAATGAGCAGTTCTTC
>TRBJ2-1|few|TRBV7-2|TRBD1
CASSDRTGALYNEQFF
TGTGCCAGCAGCGATCGGACAGGGGCCCTCTACAATGAGCAGTTCTTC
>TRBJ1-2|-|TRBV5-1|TRBD1
CASSLPDRGPPNYGYTF
TGCGCCAGCAGCTTACCGGACAGGGGCCCTCCGAACTATGGCTACACCTTC